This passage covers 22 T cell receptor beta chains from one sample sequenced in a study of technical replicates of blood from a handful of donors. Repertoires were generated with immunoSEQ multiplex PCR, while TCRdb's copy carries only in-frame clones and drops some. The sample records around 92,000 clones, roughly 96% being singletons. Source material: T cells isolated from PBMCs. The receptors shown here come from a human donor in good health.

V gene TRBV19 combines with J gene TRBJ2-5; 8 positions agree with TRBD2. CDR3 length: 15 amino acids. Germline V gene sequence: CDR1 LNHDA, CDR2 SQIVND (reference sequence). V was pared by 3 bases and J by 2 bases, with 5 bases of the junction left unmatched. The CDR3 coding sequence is TGTGCCAGTAGTATCGGGTCTAGCGGGCAAGAGACCCAGTACTTC. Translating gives CASSIGSSGQETQYF. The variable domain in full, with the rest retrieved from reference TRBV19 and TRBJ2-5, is DGGITQSPKYLFRKEGQNVTLSCEQNLNHDAMYWYRQDPGQGLRLIYYSQIVNDFQKGDIAEGYSVSREKKESFPLTVTSAQKNPTAFYLCASSIGSSGQETQYFGPGTRLLVL.

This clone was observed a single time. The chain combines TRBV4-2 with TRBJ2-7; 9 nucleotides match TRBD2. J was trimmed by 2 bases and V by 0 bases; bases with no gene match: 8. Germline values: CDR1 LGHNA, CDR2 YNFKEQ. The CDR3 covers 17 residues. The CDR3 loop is CASSQEAAAGGPYEQYF. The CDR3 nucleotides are TGTGCCAGCAGCCAAGAAGCGGCGGCGGGAGGGCCCTACGAGCAGTACTTC.

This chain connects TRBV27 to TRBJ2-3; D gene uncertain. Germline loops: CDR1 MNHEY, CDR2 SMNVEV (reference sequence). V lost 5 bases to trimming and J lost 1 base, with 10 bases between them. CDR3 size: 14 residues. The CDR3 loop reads CASSGYEGTDTQYF. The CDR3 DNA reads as TGTGCCAGCAGTGGCTATGAGGGCACAGATACGCAGTATTTT.

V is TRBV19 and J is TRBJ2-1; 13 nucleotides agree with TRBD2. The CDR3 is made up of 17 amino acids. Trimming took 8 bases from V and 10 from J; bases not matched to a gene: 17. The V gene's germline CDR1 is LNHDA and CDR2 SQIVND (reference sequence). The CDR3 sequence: CASSTLRAGLAGSEQFF. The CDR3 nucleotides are TGTGCCAGTTCCACCTTAAGGGCGGGACTAGCGGGAAGCGAGCAGTTCTTC.

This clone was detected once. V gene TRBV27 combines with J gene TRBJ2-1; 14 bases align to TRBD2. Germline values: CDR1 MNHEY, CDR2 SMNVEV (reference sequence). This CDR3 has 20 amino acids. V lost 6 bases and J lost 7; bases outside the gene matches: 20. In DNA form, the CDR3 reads TGTGCCAGCAGAACCTCGACAGATTGGGGACTAGCGGGAGTCGTAAATGAGCAGTTCTTC. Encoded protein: CASRTSTDWGLAGVVNEQFF.

This CDR3 is CSVERTVNYGYTF. CDR3 in DNA: TGCAGCGTTGAGAGGACAGTTAACTATGGCTACACCTTC. V gene TRBV29-1 combines with J gene TRBJ1-2, with D perhaps TRBD1 (6 bases). V was pared by 3 bases and J by 1 base, with 9 bases between. The germline CDR1 and CDR2 sequences are SQVTM and ANQGSEA. The CDR3 totals 13 residues.

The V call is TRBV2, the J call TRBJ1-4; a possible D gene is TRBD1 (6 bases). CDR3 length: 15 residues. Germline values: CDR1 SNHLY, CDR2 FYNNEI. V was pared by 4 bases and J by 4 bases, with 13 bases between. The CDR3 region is CASSGTGQINEKLFF. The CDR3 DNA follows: TGTGCCAGCAGTGGAACCGGACAGATTAATGAAAAACTGTTTTTT.

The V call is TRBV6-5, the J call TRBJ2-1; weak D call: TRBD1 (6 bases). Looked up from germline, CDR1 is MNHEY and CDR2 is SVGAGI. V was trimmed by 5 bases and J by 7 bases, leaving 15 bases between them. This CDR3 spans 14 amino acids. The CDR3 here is CASSLTGSVNEQFF. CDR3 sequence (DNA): TGTGCCAGCAGTCTGACAGGATCTGTTAATGAGCAGTTCTTC.

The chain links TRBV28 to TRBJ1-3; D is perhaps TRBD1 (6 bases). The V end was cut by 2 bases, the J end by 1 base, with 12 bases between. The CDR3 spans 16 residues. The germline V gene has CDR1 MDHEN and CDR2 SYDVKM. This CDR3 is CASSLRQGLSGNTIYF. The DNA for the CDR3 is TGTGCCAGCAGTTTACGGCAGGGGCTTTCTGGAAACACCATATATTTT.

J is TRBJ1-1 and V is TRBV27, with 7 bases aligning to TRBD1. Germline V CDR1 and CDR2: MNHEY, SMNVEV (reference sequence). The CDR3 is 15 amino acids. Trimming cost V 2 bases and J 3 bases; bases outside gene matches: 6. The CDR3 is CASSLQDRVYTEAFF. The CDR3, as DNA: TGTGCCAGCAGTTTACAAGACAGGGTATACACTGAAGCTTTCTTT.

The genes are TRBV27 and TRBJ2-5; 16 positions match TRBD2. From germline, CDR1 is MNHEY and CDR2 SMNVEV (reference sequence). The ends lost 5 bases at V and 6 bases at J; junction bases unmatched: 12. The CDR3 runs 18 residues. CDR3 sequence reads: CASSPLPGTSGRGQTQYF. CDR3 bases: TGTGCCAGCAGTCCCCTTCCCGGGACTAGCGGGAGGGGGCAGACCCAGTACTTC.

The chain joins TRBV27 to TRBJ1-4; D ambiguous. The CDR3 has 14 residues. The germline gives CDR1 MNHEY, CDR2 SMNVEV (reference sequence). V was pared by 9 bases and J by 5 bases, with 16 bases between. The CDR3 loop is CASAERPMNEKLFF. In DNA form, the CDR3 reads TGTGCCAGTGCGGAAAGGCCTATGAATGAAAAACTGTTTTTT.

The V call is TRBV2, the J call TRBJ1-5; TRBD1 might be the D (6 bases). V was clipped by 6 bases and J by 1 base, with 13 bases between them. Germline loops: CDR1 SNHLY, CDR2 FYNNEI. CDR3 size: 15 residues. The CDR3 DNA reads TGTGCCAGCAGGCTCAGGGGTACGAGCAATCAGCCCCAGCATTTT. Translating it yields CASRLRGTSNQPQHF.

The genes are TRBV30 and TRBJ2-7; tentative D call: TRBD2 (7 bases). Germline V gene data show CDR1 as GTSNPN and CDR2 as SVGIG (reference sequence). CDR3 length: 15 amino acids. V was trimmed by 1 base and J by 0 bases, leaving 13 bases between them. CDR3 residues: CAWSGGRDNSYEQYF. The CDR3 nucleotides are TGTGCCTGGAGTGGGGGGAGGGACAACTCCTACGAGCAGTACTTC. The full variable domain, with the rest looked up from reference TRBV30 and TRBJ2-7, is SQTIHQWPATLVQPVGSPLSLECTVEGTSNPNLYWYRQAAGRGLQLLFYSVGIGQISSEVPQNLSASRPQDRQFILSSKKLLLSDSGFYLCAWSGGRDNSYEQYFGPGTRLTVT.

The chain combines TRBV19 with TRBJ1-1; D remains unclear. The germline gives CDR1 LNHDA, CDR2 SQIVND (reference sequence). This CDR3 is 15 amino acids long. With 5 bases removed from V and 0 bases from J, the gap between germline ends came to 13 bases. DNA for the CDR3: TGTGCCAGTAGTGGTCCGGGATTCCTGAACACTGAAGCTTTCTTT. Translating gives CASSGPGFLNTEAFF.

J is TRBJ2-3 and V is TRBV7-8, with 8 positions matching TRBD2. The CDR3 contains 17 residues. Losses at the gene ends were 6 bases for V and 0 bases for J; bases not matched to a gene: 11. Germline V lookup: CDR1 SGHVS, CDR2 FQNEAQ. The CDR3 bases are TGTGCCAGCAGTCGTGTCGCGGGGGGACGAAGCACAGATACGCAGTATTTT. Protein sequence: CASSRVAGGRSTDTQYF.

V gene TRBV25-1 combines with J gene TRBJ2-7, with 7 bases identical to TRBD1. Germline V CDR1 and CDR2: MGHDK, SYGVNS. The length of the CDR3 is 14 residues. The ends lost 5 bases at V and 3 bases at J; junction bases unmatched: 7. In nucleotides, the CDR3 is TGTGCCAGCAGTCCGGTGGGACAGAGCTACGAGCAGTACTTC. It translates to CASSPVGQSYEQYF.

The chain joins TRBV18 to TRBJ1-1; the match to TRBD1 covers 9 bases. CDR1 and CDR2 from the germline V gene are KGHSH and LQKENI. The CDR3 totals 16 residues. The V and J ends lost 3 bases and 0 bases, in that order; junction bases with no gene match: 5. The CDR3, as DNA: TGTGCCAGCTCACCCATAGGACAGGGGTTGAACACTGAAGCTTTCTTT. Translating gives CASSPIGQGLNTEAFF.

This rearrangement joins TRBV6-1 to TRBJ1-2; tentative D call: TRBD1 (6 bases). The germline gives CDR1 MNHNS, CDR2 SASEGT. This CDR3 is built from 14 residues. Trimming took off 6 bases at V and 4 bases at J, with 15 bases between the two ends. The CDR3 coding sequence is TGTGCCAGCAGCCCTACAACGGACAGCTATGGCTACACCTTC. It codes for CASSPTTDSYGYTF.

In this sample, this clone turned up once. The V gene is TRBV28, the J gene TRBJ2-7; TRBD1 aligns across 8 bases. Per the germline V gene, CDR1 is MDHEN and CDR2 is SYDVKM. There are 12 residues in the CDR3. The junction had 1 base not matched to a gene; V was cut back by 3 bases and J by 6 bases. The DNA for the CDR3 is TGTGCCAGCAGTTTTACAGGGGGCGAGCAGTACTTC. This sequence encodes CASSFTGGEQYF.

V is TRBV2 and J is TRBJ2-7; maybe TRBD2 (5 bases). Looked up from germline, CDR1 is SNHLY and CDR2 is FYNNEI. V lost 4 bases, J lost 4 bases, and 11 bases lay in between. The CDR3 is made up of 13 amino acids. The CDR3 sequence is CASSVREGYEQYF. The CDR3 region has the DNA TGTGCCAGCAGTGTACGGGAAGGGTACGAGCAGTACTTC.

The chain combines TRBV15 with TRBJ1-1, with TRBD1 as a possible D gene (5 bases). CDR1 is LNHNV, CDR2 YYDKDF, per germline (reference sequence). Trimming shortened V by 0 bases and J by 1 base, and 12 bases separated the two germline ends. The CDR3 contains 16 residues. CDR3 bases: TGTGCCACCAGCAGAGATCCCCTGACAGCGAACACTGAAGCTTTCTTT. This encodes CATSRDPLTANTEAFF.